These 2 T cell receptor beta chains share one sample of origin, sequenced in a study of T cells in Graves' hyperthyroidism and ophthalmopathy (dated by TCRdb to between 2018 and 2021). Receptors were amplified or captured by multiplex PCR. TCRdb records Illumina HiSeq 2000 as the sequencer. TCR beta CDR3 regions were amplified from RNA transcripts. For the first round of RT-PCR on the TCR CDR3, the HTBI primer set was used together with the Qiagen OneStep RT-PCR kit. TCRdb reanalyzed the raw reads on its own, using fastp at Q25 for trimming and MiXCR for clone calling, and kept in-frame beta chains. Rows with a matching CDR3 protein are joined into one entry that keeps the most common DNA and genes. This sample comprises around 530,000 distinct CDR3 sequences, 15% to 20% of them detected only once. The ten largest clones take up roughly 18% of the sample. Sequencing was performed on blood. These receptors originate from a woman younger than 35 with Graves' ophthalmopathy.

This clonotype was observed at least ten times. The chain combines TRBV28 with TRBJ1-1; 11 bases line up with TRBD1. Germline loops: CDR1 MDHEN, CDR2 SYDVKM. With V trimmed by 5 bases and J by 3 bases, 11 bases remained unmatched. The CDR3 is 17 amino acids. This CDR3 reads CASSLWTGGARYTEAFF. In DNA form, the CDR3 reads TGTGCCAGCAGTCTCTGGACAGGGGGCGCAAGATACACTGAAGCTTTCTTT.

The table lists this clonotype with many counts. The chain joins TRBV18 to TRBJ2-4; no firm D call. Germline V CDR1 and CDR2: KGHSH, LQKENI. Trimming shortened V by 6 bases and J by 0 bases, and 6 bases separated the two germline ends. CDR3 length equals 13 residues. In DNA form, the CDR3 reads TGTGCCAGCTCCCGCCTAGCCAAAAACATTCAGTACTTC. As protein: CASSRLAKNIQYF.